Listed below are T cell receptor beta chains from one sample, sequenced in a study of T cell changes during pregnancy in multiple sclerosis. Data came from immunoSEQ multiplex PCR; TCRdb stores just in-frame clones and leaves some out. The sample comprises fewer than 65,000 clones, around 93% of which are singletons, and under 2% rests with the top ten. The source was peripheral blood, collected in the second trimester of pregnancy. These receptors were collected from a female donor with multiple sclerosis, enrolled in a pregnancy study. CDR3s include the opening cysteine and the closing phenylalanine or tryptophan. The D gene is left open where the match is weak. Size tells how often a clone was seen (once, few, many) or the class of an expanded clone, and some rows leave it out.

J: TRBJ1-6; size: .; V: TRBV6-1; D: .; DNA: TGTGCCAGCAGTGCCACGGGGATCTCACCCCTCCACTTT; CDR3: CASSATGISPLHF
J: TRBJ2-7; size: .; V: TRBV19; D: .; DNA: TGTGCCAGTAGATTTACTGGCGGGGCTTTATACGAGCAGTACTTC; CDR3: CASRFTGGALYEQYF
J: TRBJ2-7; size: .; V: TRBV6-6; D: TRBD2; DNA: TGTGCCAGCAGTTCCCTTAGCGGGAGGCTCTACGAGCAGTACTTC; CDR3: CASSSLSGRLYEQYF
J: TRBJ2-3; size: once; V: TRBV6-5; D: .; DNA: TGTGCCAGCAGTTACGAGGTAGCGGTTAGCACAGATACGCAGTATTTT; CDR3: CASSYEVAVSTDTQYF
J: TRBJ1-2; size: .; V: TRBV5-1; D: .; DNA: TGCGCCAGCAGCCTTACCACCGGTAACTATGGCTACACCTTC; CDR3: CASSLTTGNYGYTF
J: TRBJ1-2; size: once; V: TRBV1; D: .; DNA: TGCACCAGCAGCCAAGATCTCCCGGGGATCTATGGCTACACCTTC; CDR3: CTSSQDLPGIYGYTF
J: TRBJ2-1; size: .; V: TRBV5-5; D: .; DNA: TGTGCCAGCAGCTATGACAGATCAAACTACAATGAGCAGTTCTTC; CDR3: CASSYDRSNYNEQFF
J: TRBJ2-2; size: .; V: TRBV5-4; D: .; DNA: TGTGCCAGCAGCTTTAAGGGGCGCAAGGCCGGGGAGCTGTTTTTT; CDR3: CASSFKGRKAGELFF
J: TRBJ2-7; size: .; V: TRBV6-5; D: TRBD1; DNA: TGTGCCAGCAGTTTCACGTTGACAGGGAATAACGAGCAGTACTTC; CDR3: CASSFTLTGNNEQYF
J: TRBJ1-2; size: .; V: TRBV25-1; D: .; DNA: TGTGCCAGCAGTTTAGGAGGATCCTATGGCTACACCTTC; CDR3: CASSLGGSYGYTF
J: TRBJ1-1; size: .; V: TRBV19; D: .; DNA: TGTGCCAGTAGAATACAGGAGGGGCAGGGTAACACTGAAGCTTTCTTT; CDR3: CASRIQEGQGNTEAFF
J: TRBJ2-1; size: .; V: TRBV19; D: .; DNA: TGTGCCAGTAAATGGGGAGACTCCTACAATGAGCAGTTCTTC; CDR3: CASKWGDSYNEQFF
J: TRBJ2-2; size: .; V: TRBV18; D: TRBD1; DNA: TGTGCCAGCTCACATATCAGACAGGGTAACACCGGGGAGCTGTTTTTT; CDR3: CASSHIRQGNTGELFF
J: TRBJ1-2; size: .; V: TRBV19; D: .; DNA: TGTGCCAGTAGTTCCACACAGGGATTCCCTGGTGGCTACACCTTC; CDR3: CASSSTQGFPGGYTF
J: TRBJ2-1; size: .; V: TRBV27; D: TRBD2; DNA: TGTGCCACCTCTCATGGGACTAGCGGGTTCAATGAGCAGTTCTTC; CDR3: CATSHGTSGFNEQFF
J: TRBJ2-4; size: .; V: TRBV15; D: TRBD2; DNA: TGTGCCACCAGCAGAGATAAAGCGGGAGGCCCTCTAGGCATTCAGTACTTC; CDR3: CATSRDKAGGPLGIQYF
J: TRBJ2-2; size: .; V: TRBV5-4; D: TRBD2; DNA: TGTGCCAGCAGCGGCGGGTCCGGGAGGGCGGACACCGGGGAGCTGTTTTTT; CDR3: CASSGGSGRADTGELFF
J: TRBJ2-4; size: .; V: TRBV19; D: .; DNA: TGTGCCAGTAGTATAGAGGCAGGGTTGACCAAAAACATTCAGTACTTC; CDR3: CASSIEAGLTKNIQYF
J: TRBJ2-7; size: .; V: TRBV29-1; D: .; DNA: TGCAGCGTCCGGGATCCTGGAGCCGAGCAGTACTTC; CDR3: CSVRDPGAEQYF
J: TRBJ1-1; size: .; V: TRBV2; D: TRBD1; DNA: TGTGCCAGCAGCCCACAGGGGGCTAACACTGAAGCTTTCTTT; CDR3: CASSPQGANTEAFF
J: TRBJ2-7; size: .; V: TRBV18; D: .; DNA: TGTGCCAGCTCACCACCGGGACTCCGCCCATGGGAGCAGTACTTC; CDR3: CASSPPGLRPWEQYF
J: TRBJ2-1; size: .; V: TRBV2; D: TRBD2; DNA: TGTGCCAGCAGCGTCCAACTAGCGGGAGGGCCTTCCTACAATGAGCAGTTCTTC; CDR3: CASSVQLAGGPSYNEQFF
J: TRBJ1-4; size: .; V: TRBV14; D: .; DNA: TGTGCCAGCAGCCAAGATCTCCCAGGGCGGGGTGAAAAACTGTTTTTT; CDR3: CASSQDLPGRGEKLFF
J: TRBJ2-7; size: .; V: TRBV4-1; D: TRBD1; DNA: TGCGCCAGCAGCCAAGACGGGACAGACCCCTCCTACGAGCAGTACTTC; CDR3: CASSQDGTDPSYEQYF
J: TRBJ2-7; size: .; V: TRBV5-4; D: TRBD1; DNA: TGTGCCAGCAGCCCGGGTAGGGACAGGGCGAACGAGCAGTACTTC; CDR3: CASSPGRDRANEQYF
J: TRBJ2-7; size: .; V: TRBV7-9; D: TRBD2; DNA: TGTGCCAGCAGCCCGATAGCGGGAAAAGCCGAGCAGTACTTC; CDR3: CASSPIAGKAEQYF
J: TRBJ2-7; size: .; V: TRBV4-3; D: .; DNA: TGCGCCAGCAGCCAAGATCTTGGGGCGTACGAGCAGTACTTC; CDR3: CASSQDLGAYEQYF
J: TRBJ2-7; size: .; V: TRBV28; D: .; DNA: TGTGCCAGCAGTGCCCGTCAGGGGCTGAGGTCGGGCGAGCAGTACTTC; CDR3: CASSARQGLRSGEQYF
J: TRBJ2-1; size: .; V: TRBV27; D: TRBD1; DNA: TGTGCCAGCAGTCAGATAACAGGGGAAAGGGATATAGACAATGAGCAGTTCTTC; CDR3: CASSQITGERDIDNEQFF
J: TRBJ2-7; size: .; V: TRBV5-6; D: TRBD2; DNA: TGTGCCAGCAGCCCCGGACTAGCTCCTGAGCAGTACTTC; CDR3: CASSPGLAPEQYF
J: TRBJ2-3; size: .; V: TRBV11-2; D: TRBD2; DNA: TGTGCCAGCAGCTTAGTTTTTCGGCTAGCGGGAATCACAGATACGCAGTATTTT; CDR3: CASSLVFRLAGITDTQYF
J: TRBJ1-1; size: .; V: TRBV30; D: TRBD1; DNA: TGTGCCTGGAGCGACAGGGGGTCGGGTGAAGCTTTCTTT; CDR3: CAWSDRGSGEAFF
J: TRBJ1-3; size: .; V: TRBV25-1; D: .; DNA: TGTGCCAGCAGTGAACAGAACACCATATATTTT; CDR3: CASSEQNTIYF
J: TRBJ1-1; size: .; V: TRBV6-5; D: .; DNA: TGTGCCAGCAGTCCTTCGTCCGCCCTAACGGCTGAAGCTTTCTTT; CDR3: CASSPSSALTAEAFF
J: TRBJ2-7; size: .; V: TRBV28; D: TRBD1; DNA: TGTGCCAGCAGTCCGGGACAGGGTAGTGGATGGGACGAGCAGTACTTC; CDR3: CASSPGQGSGWDEQYF
J: TRBJ2-1; size: .; V: TRBV11-2; D: TRBD2; DNA: TGTGCCAGCAGCTCTAGCGGGAGTTCGTGGGATGAGCAGTTCTTC; CDR3: CASSSSGSSWDEQFF
J: TRBJ2-7; size: once; V: TRBV7-9; D: .; DNA: TGTGCCAGCAGCTCCCCTTACGAGCAGTACTTC; CDR3: CASSSPYEQYF
J: TRBJ2-3; size: .; V: TRBV18; D: .; DNA: TGTGCCAGCTCAAACGCGGCTAGCGGCACAGATACGCAGTATTTT; CDR3: CASSNAASGTDTQYF
J: TRBJ2-7; size: once; V: TRBV6-1; D: TRBD1; DNA: TGTGCCAGCAGTGAAGTTGGGACAGGGCCCATCGAGCAGTACTTC; CDR3: CASSEVGTGPIEQYF
J: TRBJ2-5; size: once; V: TRBV7-3; D: TRBD1; DNA: TGTGCCAGCAGCGTTACCGGGACAGAGAACCAAGAGACCCAGTACTTC; CDR3: CASSVTGTENQETQYF
J: TRBJ1-5; size: .; V: TRBV27; D: .; DNA: TGTGCCAGCAGGCGACGGGGGAAGGGTCAGCCCCAGCATTTT; CDR3: CASRRRGKGQPQHF
J: TRBJ1-1; size: .; V: TRBV23-1; D: .; DNA: TGCGCCAGCAGTCTAGTACCAGGTCTGGACACTGAAGCTTTCTTT; CDR3: CASSLVPGLDTEAFF
J: TRBJ2-1; size: .; V: TRBV30; D: TRBD2; DNA: TGTGCCTGTCTAGCGGGAACAGTCAATGAGCAGTTCTTC; CDR3: CACLAGTVNEQFF
J: TRBJ2-7; size: .; V: TRBV7-9; D: TRBD1; DNA: TGTGCCAGCAGCCGGACAGGGGAAGGGACCTACGAGCAGTACTTC; CDR3: CASSRTGEGTYEQYF
J: TRBJ2-5; size: .; V: TRBV5-8; D: TRBD2; DNA: TGTGCCAGTAGCGAGCGGGACCCGGCGGTATCTGAAGAGACCCAGTACTTC; CDR3: CASSERDPAVSEETQYF
J: TRBJ1-4; size: .; V: TRBV19; D: TRBD1; DNA: TGTGCCAGTAGACTCGCAGGGGGGAATGAAAAACTGTTTTTT; CDR3: CASRLAGGNEKLFF
J: TRBJ1-2; size: .; V: TRBV27; D: .; DNA: TGTGCCAGCAGCGACAGAAACTATGGCTACACCTTC; CDR3: CASSDRNYGYTF
J: TRBJ2-5; size: .; V: TRBV7-3; D: TRBD1; DNA: TGTGCCAGCAGCTCGTACGGGACAGGAGAAGAGACCCAGTACTTC; CDR3: CASSSYGTGEETQYF
J: TRBJ2-1; size: .; V: TRBV2; D: TRBD2; DNA: TGTGCCACCGCATCCCTAGCGGTCACCTACAATGAGCAGTTCTTC; CDR3: CATASLAVTYNEQFF
J: TRBJ2-1; size: .; V: TRBV9; D: .; DNA: TGTGCCAGCAGCGTAGCGGGACTTAACAATGAGCAGTTCTTC; CDR3: CASSVAGLNNEQFF
J: TRBJ2-3; size: .; V: TRBV9; D: TRBD2; DNA: TGTGCCAGCAGCCCCCGAGGTAGCGGGAGAACAGATACGCAGTATTTT; CDR3: CASSPRGSGRTDTQYF